The 31 T cell receptor beta chains in this list originate from one sample, sequenced in a study of shared clonotypes between healthy human individuals. In the naive CD8 group, cells lacked CD45RO and were positively selected for CCR7, so terminally differentiated effector memory CD45RA+ cells were left out. TCRdb's table, derived via immunoSEQ multiplex PCR, lists solely in-frame clones and lacks some. This table has about 2 million clones, roughly 94% appearing once. Material for sequencing was naive CD8+ T cells sorted from blood. Source of these receptors: a man between 18 and 35 years old in good health.

The V and J genes are TRBV30 and TRBJ2-3; D is possibly TRBD1 or TRBD2 (5 bases each). The CDR3 totals 15 residues. Deletions cut 2 bases from V and 2 bases from J, with 14 bases between. From germline, CDR1 is GTSNPN and CDR2 SVGIG (reference sequence). CDR3 in amino acids: CAWSQQEEYTDTQYF. The CDR3 region has the DNA TGTGCCTGGAGTCAACAGGAGGAATACACAGATACGCAGTATTTT.

Note on this clone: In the same sample, other DNA sequences code for this CDR3. The chain recombines TRBV6-5 with TRBJ2-7, with 8 bases identical to TRBD2. Germline CDR1 is MNHEY and CDR2 is SVGAGI. Losses at the gene ends were 2 bases for V and 5 bases for J; bases not matched to a gene: 5. This CDR3 has 14 residues. In DNA, the CDR3 is TGTGCCAGCAGTTACGGGGTAGCGGGGAACGAGCAGTACTTC. Its translation: CASSYGVAGNEQYF.

The rearrangement joins TRBV6-1 to TRBJ2-7, with 7 positions matching TRBD1. The CDR3 length is 15 residues. Trimming took 1 base from V and 1 from J; bases not matched to a gene: 4. Germline-derived CDR1 and CDR2 are MNHNS and SASEGT. The CDR3 reads CASSEEPGQSYEQYF. The DNA for the CDR3 is TGTGCCAGCAGTGAAGAGCCGGGACAGTCCTACGAGCAGTACTTC.

The sample holds one count of this clone. This rearrangement joins TRBV30 to TRBJ2-7; weak D call: TRBD1 (5 bases). In germline, CDR1 is GTSNPN, CDR2 SVGIG (reference sequence). CDR3 length: 14 amino acids. The germline V and J ends were trimmed by 1 base and 2 bases, with 12 bases remaining between them. In DNA form, the CDR3 reads TGTGCCTGGAGTGAGGCAGGGTCGGCCTACGAGCAGTACTTC. Translated: CAWSEAGSAYEQYF.

This clone appeared once. This chain uses TRBV6-5 with TRBJ1-1, with a possible D match to TRBD1 (6 bases). Germline-derived CDR1 and CDR2 are MNHEY and SVGAGI. The CDR3 contains 15 residues. The V and J ends lost 2 bases and 0 bases respectively, with 10 bases between them. CDR3 sequence reads: CASSYLTGMNTEAFF. The CDR3 nucleotides are TGTGCCAGCAGTTACCTTACAGGGATGAACACTGAAGCTTTCTTT.

This sequence joins TRBV13 and TRBJ2-7, with 7 positions matching TRBD2. Germline V gene data show CDR1 as PRHDT and CDR2 as FYEKMQ (reference sequence). V was clipped by 4 bases and J by 3 bases; unmatched bases: 9. CDR3 length: 15 amino acids. The CDR3 here is CASSSHGLADYEQYF. CDR3 bases: TGTGCCAGCAGCTCCCACGGGCTAGCGGACTACGAGCAGTACTTC.

Of note for this clone: At one of its ends the junction is not consistent with the germline gene, which may arise from a read error. The chain combines TRBV28 with TRBJ1-6; the D is unclear. Germline assignment: CDR1 MDHEN and CDR2 SYDVKM. The CDR3 length is 16 residues. The CDR3 bases are TGTGCCACCAGTAGCCTGTCAGCCAGCTATAATTCACCCCTCCACTTT. Amino acids: CATSSLSASYNSPLHF.

The chain uses TRBV11-2 and TRBJ1-2; D remains ambiguous. The CDR3 contains 12 residues. Looked up from germline, CDR1 is SGHAT and CDR2 is FQNNGV. The ends were cut back, 5 bases at V and 12 bases at J, with 16 bases in the middle. CDR3 nucleotides: TGTGCCAGCAGCCCACAGAGCGGGATCCACACCTTC. Translation: CASSPQSGIHTF.

V usage is TRBV7-9 and J usage is TRBJ1-4; 7 bases line up with TRBD1. The CDR3 covers 15 residues. The V segment lost 5 bases and the J segment 6 bases; nucleotides outside the gene matches: 9. Germline loops: CDR1 SEHNR, CDR2 FQNEAQ (reference sequence). The CDR3 nucleotides are TGTGCCAGCAGCCCTTTACCCGGGACAGATGAAAAACTGTTTTTT. Translation gives CASSPLPGTDEKLFF.

V and J are TRBV5-4 and TRBJ1-2; TRBD1 might be the D (5 bases). This CDR3 contains 16 residues. V lost 4 bases and J 0 bases, leaving 16 bases between the germline ends. CDR1 is SGHNT, CDR2 YYREEE, per germline (reference sequence). CDR3 in amino acids: CASSRAGTAANYGYTF. For the CDR3, the DNA is TGTGCCAGCAGCAGAGCCGGGACGGCCGCTAACTATGGCTACACCTTC. Using reference TRBV5-4 and TRBJ1-2 for the parts outside the CDR3, the full variable domain is ETGVTQSPTHLIKTRGQQVTLRCSSQSGHNTVSWYQQALGQGPQFIFQYYREEENGRGNFPPRFSGLQFPNYSSELNVNALELDDSALYLCASSRAGTAANYGYTFGSGTRLTVV.

To note about this clone: Other DNA sequences within the sample encode an identical CDR3. The chain employs TRBV6-5 and TRBJ2-1; 9 bases map to TRBD2. CDR3 length equals 16 residues. Per germline, CDR1 MNHEY and CDR2 SVGAGI. Trimming at V came to 2 bases and at J to 2 bases, leaving 4 bases not matched to a gene. In DNA form, the CDR3 reads TGTGCCAGCAGTTACGAAGCGGGAGGTCCCTACAATGAGCAGTTCTTC. Translation: CASSYEAGGPYNEQFF.

The chain combines TRBV5-3 with TRBJ2-7, with 7 bases fitting TRBD2. TRBV5-3 is reported as an ORF; its role is uncertain. The length of the CDR3 is 14 residues. Trimming removed 0 bases from V and 4 bases from J; junction bases left unmatched: 4. CDR3 bases: TGTGCCAGAAGCTTGGGGAGCGGGGAGTACGAGCAGTACTTC. This encodes CARSLGSGEYEQYF.

The rearrangement joins TRBV27 to TRBJ1-5; 7 bases fit TRBD1. There are 14 residues in the CDR3. The trim removed 2 bases at V and 6 bases at J, leaving 4 bases unmatched. CDR1 and CDR2 from the germline V gene are MNHEY and SMNVEV (reference sequence). CDR3 in DNA: TGTGCCAGCAGTTTAAAAGGGGGCTTTCAGCCCCAGCATTTT. Amino acids: CASSLKGGFQPQHF.

On this clone: The same CDR3 can be traced to other DNA sequences in this sample. This chain links TRBV27 with TRBJ1-6; 8 nucleotides align to TRBD1. Unmatched junction bases numbered 4, after V lost 3 bases and J lost 9 bases. Looked up from germline, CDR1 is MNHEY and CDR2 is SMNVEV (reference sequence). The length of the CDR3 is 14 residues. CDR3 nucleotides: TGTGCCAGCAGTTTGCAGGGGGCACCTTCACCCCTCCACTTT. Protein product: CASSLQGAPSPLHF.

This clone was seen once. The chain uses TRBV11-2 and TRBJ2-5; 12 bases match TRBD2. The J segment lost 1 base and the V segment lost 1 base, leaving 1 base of the junction unmatched. CDR3 size: 16 residues. The germline V gene encodes CDR1 SGHAT and CDR2 FQNNGV. This CDR3 reads CASSLASGGAQETQYF. DNA of the CDR3: TGTGCCAGCAGCTTAGCTAGCGGGGGGGCCCAAGAGACCCAGTACTTC.

This chain links TRBV25-1 with TRBJ2-1; D ambiguous. The length of the CDR3 is 14 residues. Germline V CDR1 and CDR2: MGHDK, SYGVNS. V was pared by 4 bases and J by 5 bases, with 12 bases between. CDR3 protein: CASSVGNSDNEQFF. The CDR3 bases are TGTGCCAGCAGTGTAGGGAATTCGGACAATGAGCAGTTCTTC.

The chain uses TRBV28 and TRBJ1-1, with 8 bases fitting TRBD1. After removal of 5 bases from V and 6 bases from J, the junction contained 17 bases not matched to a gene. The V gene's germline CDR1 is MDHEN and CDR2 SYDVKM. This CDR3 contains 17 residues. CDR3 protein: CASSTRDRSSEGAEAFF. The DNA for the CDR3 is TGTGCCAGCAGTACCCGGGACAGGTCGAGTGAGGGGGCTGAAGCTTTCTTT. Full variable domain (remainder filled in from reference TRBV28 and TRBJ1-1): DVKVTQSSRYLVKRTGEKVFLECVQDMDHENMFWYRQDPGLGLRLIYFSYDVKMKEKGDIPEGYSVSREKKERFSLILESASTNQTSMYLCASSTRDRSSEGAEAFFGQGTRLTVV.

The rearrangement joins TRBV11-2 to TRBJ1-1; possible D gene TRBD1, 6 bases. Germline CDR1 is SGHAT and CDR2 is FQNNGV. CDR3 size: 16 residues. Trimming took 5 bases from V and 5 from J, leaving 21 bases between them. CDR3: CASSTTGRGGWTEAFF. The CDR3 DNA reads as TGTGCCAGCAGCACCACAGGGAGAGGGGGTTGGACTGAAGCTTTCTTT. Full variable domain (remainder filled in from reference TRBV11-2 and TRBJ1-1): EAGVAQSPRYKIIEKRQSVAFWCNPISGHATLYWYQQILGQGPKLLIQFQNNGVVDDSQLPKDRFSAERLKGVDSTLKIQPAKLEDSAVYLCASSTTGRGGWTEAFFGQGTRLTVV.

A word on this clone: The same CDR3 can be traced to other DNA sequences in this sample. The J gene is TRBJ2-7, the V gene TRBV10-3; D call uncertain. The CDR3 totals 11 residues. Germline V gene data show CDR1 as ENHRY and CDR2 as SYGVKD. Trimming took off 3 bases at V and 2 bases at J, with 2 bases between the two ends. The CDR3 region has the DNA TGTGCCATCAGTGATCCCTACGAGCAGTACTTC. This encodes CAISDPYEQYF.

The rearrangement joins TRBV27 to TRBJ2-7; 8 positions match TRBD1. The CDR3 is 14 residues long. Germline V gene data show CDR1 as MNHEY and CDR2 as SMNVEV (reference sequence). J gave up 3 bases and V 8 bases, and 9 bases lay outside the gene matches. CDR3: CASGMDRAHYEQYF. CDR3 coding DNA: TGTGCCAGCGGAATGGACAGGGCCCACTACGAGCAGTACTTC.

This chain joins TRBV27 and TRBJ2-1, with TRBD2 matching 12 bases. V shed 8 bases, J shed 5 bases, and the junction held 1 base outside the gene matches. CDR3 length: 13 amino acids. Germline values: CDR1 MNHEY, CDR2 SMNVEV (reference sequence). The DNA for the CDR3 is TGTGCCAGCGGACTAGCGGGGAACAATGAGCAGTTCTTC. This gives the protein CASGLAGNNEQFF.

The gene calls are TRBV14 and TRBJ2-2; D call uncertain. With 0 bases removed from V and 5 bases from J, the gap between germline ends came to 16 bases. The CDR3 consists of 17 residues. The germline gives CDR1 SGHDN, CDR2 FVKESK. CDR3 nucleotides: TGTGCCAGCAGCCAAGAATGGAGAATGGATTCGACCGGGGAGCTGTTTTTT. This sequence encodes CASSQEWRMDSTGELFF.

V is TRBV4-1 and J is TRBJ1-1, with D possibly being TRBD1 (5 bases). The V and J ends lost 4 bases and 4 bases respectively, with 13 bases between them. Germline CDR1 and CDR2: MGHRA and YSYEKL. The CDR3 is made up of 14 amino acids. CDR3 sequence (DNA): TGCGCCAGCAGCCCCCTTGGGGCCGGCACTGAAGCTTTCTTT. It encodes CASSPLGAGTEAFF.

This clone has just one count. The chain is built from TRBV7-2 and TRBJ2-1; 7 bases map to TRBD2. The junction had 7 bases not matched to a gene; V was cut back by 5 bases and J by 0 bases. This CDR3 region has 16 residues. Germline loops: CDR1 SGHTA, CDR2 FQGNSA. CDR3 loop: CASSHYWEGSYNEQFF. The CDR3 DNA reads as TGTGCCAGCAGCCATTATTGGGAGGGCTCCTACAATGAGCAGTTCTTC.

The rearrangement links TRBV2 to TRBJ2-5, with TRBD1 identical over 9 bases. The junction had 5 bases not matched to a gene; V was cut back by 6 bases and J by 0 bases. The CDR3 runs to 15 residues. Germline CDR1 is SNHLY and CDR2 is FYNNEI. CDR3 sequence reads: CASSPGQGNQETQYF. DNA of the CDR3: TGTGCCAGCAGCCCGGGACAGGGCAACCAAGAGACCCAGTACTTC.

V and J are TRBV7-9 and TRBJ2-3; 13 bases agree with TRBD2. From germline, CDR1 is SEHNR and CDR2 FQNEAQ (reference sequence). The CDR3 runs to 16 residues. Losses at the gene ends were 7 bases for V and 3 bases for J; bases not matched to a gene: 7. This CDR3 is CASTLVGLAGTDTQYF. DNA for the CDR3: TGTGCCAGCACTCTGGTGGGACTAGCGGGGACAGATACGCAGTATTTT. Looking up the rest from reference TRBV7-9 and TRBJ2-3 gives the full variable domain: DTGVSQNPRHKITKRGQNVTFRCDPISEHNRLYWYRQTLGQGPEFLTYFQNEAQLEKSRLLSDRFSAERPKGSFSTLEIQRTEQGDSAMYLCASTLVGLAGTDTQYFGPGTRLTVL.

This sequence joins TRBV13 and TRBJ2-5; D possibly uses TRBD1 or TRBD2 (6 bases each). V lost 5 bases and J 3 bases, leaving 16 bases between the germline ends. The CDR3 has 15 residues. The germline CDR1 and CDR2 sequences are PRHDT and FYEKMQ (reference sequence). CDR3 residues: CASSPWGAMEETQYF. As DNA, the CDR3 is TGTGCCAGCAGCCCTTGGGGGGCAATGGAAGAGACCCAGTACTTC.

The genes are TRBV5-5 and TRBJ1-4; D remains unclear. The CDR3 consists of 14 residues. The V gene lost 2 bases and the J gene lost 3 bases, with 8 bases spanning the gap. Germline V gene sequence: CDR1 SGHKS, CDR2 YYEKEE (reference sequence). The CDR3 protein is CASSFTEPNEKLFF. The DNA of the CDR3 is TGTGCCAGCAGCTTCACAGAGCCTAATGAAAAACTGTTTTTT.

V gene TRBV10-3 combines with J gene TRBJ2-2, with D tentatively TRBD1 or TRBD2 (5 bases each). The V end was cut by 0 bases, the J end by 5 bases, with 13 bases between. The germline V gene encodes CDR1 ENHRY and CDR2 SYGVKD. The CDR3 sequence is 16 residues long. CDR3 protein: CAISESGTTGTGELFF. CDR3 in DNA: TGTGCCATCAGTGAGTCCGGGACCACGGGGACCGGGGAGCTGTTTTTT.

CDR3 region: CASSLKREASEELFF. CDR3 DNA: TGTGCCAGCAGCTTGAAGCGGGAGGCCTCGGAGGAGCTGTTTTTT. This rearrangement joins TRBV13 to TRBJ2-2; the match to TRBD2 covers 9 bases. Trimming at V came to 3 bases and at J to 10 bases, leaving 9 bases not matched to a gene. Per the germline V gene, CDR1 is PRHDT and CDR2 is FYEKMQ (reference sequence). The CDR3 loop spans 15 amino acids.

The chain carries TRBV30 and TRBJ1-5; perhaps TRBD1 as D (5 bases). Germline lookup yields CDR1 GTSNPN and CDR2 SVGIG (reference sequence). The CDR3 spans 12 residues. With 3 bases removed from V and 12 bases from J, the gap between germline ends came to 15 bases. This CDR3 is CAWSAGTHGQHF. For the CDR3, the DNA is TGTGCCTGGAGCGCCGGGACCCATGGCCAGCATTTT.